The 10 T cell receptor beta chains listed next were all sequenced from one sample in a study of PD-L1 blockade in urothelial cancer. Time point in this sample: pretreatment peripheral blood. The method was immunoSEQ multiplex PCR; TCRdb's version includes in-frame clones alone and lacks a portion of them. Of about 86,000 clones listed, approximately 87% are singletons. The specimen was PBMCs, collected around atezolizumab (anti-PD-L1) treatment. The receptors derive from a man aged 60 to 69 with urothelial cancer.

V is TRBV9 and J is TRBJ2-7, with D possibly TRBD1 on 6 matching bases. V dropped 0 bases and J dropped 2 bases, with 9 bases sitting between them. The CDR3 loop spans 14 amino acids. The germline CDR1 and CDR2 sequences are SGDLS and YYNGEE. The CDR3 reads CASSVEGEAYEQYF. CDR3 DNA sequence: TGTGCCAGCAGCGTAGAGGGGGAAGCCTACGAGCAGTACTTC.

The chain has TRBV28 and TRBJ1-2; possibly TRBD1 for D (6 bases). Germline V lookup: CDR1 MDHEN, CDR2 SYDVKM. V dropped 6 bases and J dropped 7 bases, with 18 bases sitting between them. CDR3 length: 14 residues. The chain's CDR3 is CASSLAGTQAGYTF. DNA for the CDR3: TGTGCCAGCAGCCTGGCCGGGACACAGGCTGGCTACACCTTC.

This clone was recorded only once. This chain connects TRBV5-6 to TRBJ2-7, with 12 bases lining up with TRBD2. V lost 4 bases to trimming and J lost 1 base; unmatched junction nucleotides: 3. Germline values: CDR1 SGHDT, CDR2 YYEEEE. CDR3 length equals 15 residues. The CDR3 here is CASSPLAGGSYEQYF. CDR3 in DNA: TGTGCCAGCAGCCCACTAGCGGGGGGTTCCTACGAGCAGTACTTC.

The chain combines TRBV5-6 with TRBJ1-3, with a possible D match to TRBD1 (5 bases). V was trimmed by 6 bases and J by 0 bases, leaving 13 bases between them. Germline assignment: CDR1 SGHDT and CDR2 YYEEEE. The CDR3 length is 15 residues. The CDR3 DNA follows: TGTGCCAGCACCATAGGGGTTTCCTCTGGAAACACCATATATTTT. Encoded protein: CASTIGVSSGNTIYF.

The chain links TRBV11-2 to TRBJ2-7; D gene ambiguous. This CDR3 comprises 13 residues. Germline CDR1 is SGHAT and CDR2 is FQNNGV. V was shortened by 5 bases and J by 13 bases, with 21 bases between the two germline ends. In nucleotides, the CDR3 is TGTGCCAGCAGCCCCCTGACTGTCTTTGCGCGATACTTC. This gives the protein CASSPLTVFARYF.

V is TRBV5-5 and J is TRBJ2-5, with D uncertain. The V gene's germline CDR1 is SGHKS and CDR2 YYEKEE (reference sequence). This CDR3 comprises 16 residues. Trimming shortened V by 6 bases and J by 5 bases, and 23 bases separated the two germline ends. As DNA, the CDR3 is TGTGCCAGCATTCTTACGATCTCGACCGACGGGGAGACCCAGTACTTC. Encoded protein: CASILTISTDGETQYF.

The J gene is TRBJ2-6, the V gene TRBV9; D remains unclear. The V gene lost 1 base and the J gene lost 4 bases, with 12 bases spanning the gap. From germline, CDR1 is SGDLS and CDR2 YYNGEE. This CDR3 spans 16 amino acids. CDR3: CASSVTDGWGANVLTF. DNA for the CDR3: TGTGCCAGCAGCGTAACCGACGGGTGGGGGGCCAACGTCCTGACTTTC.

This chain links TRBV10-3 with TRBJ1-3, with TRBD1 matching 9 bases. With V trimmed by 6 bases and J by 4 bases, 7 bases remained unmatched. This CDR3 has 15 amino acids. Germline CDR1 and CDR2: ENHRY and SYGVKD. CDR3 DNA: TGTGCCATCAGGATAGGACAGGGGAACGGAAACACCATATATTTT. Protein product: CAIRIGQGNGNTIYF.

CDR3: CASSQPVTGELFF. CDR3 nucleotides: TGTGCCAGCAGCCAACCGGTCACCGGGGAGCTGTTTTTT. The chain has TRBV7-2 and TRBJ2-2; D unclear. V lost 5 bases, J lost 4 bases, and 8 bases lay in between. This CDR3 comprises 13 residues. Germline CDR1 and CDR2: SGHTA and FQGNSA.

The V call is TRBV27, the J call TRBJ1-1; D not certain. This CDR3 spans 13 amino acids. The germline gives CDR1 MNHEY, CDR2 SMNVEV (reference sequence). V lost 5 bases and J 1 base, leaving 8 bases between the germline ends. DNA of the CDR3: TGTGCCAGCAGTAATGAGGCGAACACTGAAGCTTTCTTT. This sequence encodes CASSNEANTEAFF.